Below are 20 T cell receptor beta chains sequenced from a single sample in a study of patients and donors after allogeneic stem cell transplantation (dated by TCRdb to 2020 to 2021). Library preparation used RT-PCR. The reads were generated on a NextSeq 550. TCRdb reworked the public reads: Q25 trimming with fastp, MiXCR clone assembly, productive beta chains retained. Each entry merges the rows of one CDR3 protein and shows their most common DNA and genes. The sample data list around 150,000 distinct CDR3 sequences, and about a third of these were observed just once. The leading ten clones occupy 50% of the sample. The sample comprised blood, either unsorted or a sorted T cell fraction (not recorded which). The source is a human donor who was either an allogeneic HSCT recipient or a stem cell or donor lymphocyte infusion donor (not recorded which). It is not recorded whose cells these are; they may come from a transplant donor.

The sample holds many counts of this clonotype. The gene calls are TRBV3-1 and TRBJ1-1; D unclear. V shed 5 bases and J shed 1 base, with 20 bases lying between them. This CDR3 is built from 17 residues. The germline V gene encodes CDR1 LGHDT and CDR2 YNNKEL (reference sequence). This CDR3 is CASSFRYAGFRNTEAFF. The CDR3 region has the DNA TGTGCCAGCAGCTTCCGCTATGCCGGGTTTCGGAACACTGAAGCTTTCTTT.

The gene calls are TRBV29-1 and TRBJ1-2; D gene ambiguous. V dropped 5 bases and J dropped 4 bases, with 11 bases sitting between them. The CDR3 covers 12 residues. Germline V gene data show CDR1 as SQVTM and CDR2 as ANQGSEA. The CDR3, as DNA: TGCAGCGTTATGATCCGGTCCTATGGCTACACCTTC. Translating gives CSVMIRSYGYTF. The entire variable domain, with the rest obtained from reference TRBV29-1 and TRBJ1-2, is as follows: SAVISQKPSRDICQRGTSLTIQCQVDSQVTMMFWYRQQPGQSLTLIATANQGSEATYESGFVIDKFPISRPNLTFSTLTVSNMSPEDSSIYLCSVMIRSYGYTFGSGTRLTVV.

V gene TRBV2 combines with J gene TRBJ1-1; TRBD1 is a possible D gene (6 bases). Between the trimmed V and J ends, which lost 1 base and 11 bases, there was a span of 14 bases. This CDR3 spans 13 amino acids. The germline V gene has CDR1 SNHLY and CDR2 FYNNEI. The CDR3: CASSEVRGAKAFF. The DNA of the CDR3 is TGTGCCAGCAGTGAAGTTCGGGGGGCGAAGGCTTTCTTT.

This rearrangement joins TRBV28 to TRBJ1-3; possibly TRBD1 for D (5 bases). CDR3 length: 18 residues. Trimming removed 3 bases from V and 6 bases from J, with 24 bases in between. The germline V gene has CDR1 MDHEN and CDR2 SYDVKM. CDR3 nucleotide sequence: TGTGCCAGCAGTTTTGGAACCGACCTCATAGGGGAGGAAAACACCATATATTTT. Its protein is CASSFGTDLIGEENTIYF.

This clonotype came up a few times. The CDR3 region is CASSSFRPIMNTEAFF. The CDR3 DNA reads as TGTGCCAGCAGTTCCTTTCGACCTATTATGAACACTGAAGCTTTCTTT. The V gene is TRBV12-3 or TRBV12-4, the J gene TRBJ1-1, with D hard to call. V lost 4 bases and J 0 bases, leaving 15 bases between the germline ends. This CDR3 is built from 16 residues.

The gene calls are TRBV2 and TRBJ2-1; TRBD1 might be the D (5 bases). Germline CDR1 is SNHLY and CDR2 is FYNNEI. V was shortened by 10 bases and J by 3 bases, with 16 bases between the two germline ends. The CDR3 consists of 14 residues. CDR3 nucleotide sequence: TGTGCCATTCCGGACATCACAGGCTACAATGAGCAGTTCTTC. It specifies CAIPDITGYNEQFF. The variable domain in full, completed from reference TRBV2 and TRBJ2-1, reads EPEVTQTPSHQVTQMGQEVILRCVPISNHLYFYWYRQILGQKVEFLVSFYNNEISEKSEIFDDQFSVERPDGSNFTLKIRSTKLEDSAMYFCAIPDITGYNEQFFGPGTRLTVL.

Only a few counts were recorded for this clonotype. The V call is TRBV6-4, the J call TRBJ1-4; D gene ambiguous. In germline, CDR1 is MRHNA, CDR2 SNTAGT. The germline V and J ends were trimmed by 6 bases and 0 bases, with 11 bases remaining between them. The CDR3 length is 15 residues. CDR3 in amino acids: CASRTDGATNEKLFF. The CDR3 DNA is TGTGCCAGCAGGACGGACGGGGCAACTAATGAAAAACTGTTTTTT.

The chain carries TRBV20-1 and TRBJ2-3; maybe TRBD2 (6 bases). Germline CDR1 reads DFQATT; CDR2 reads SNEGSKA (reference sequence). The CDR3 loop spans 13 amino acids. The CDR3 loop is CRPGTGPSDTQYF. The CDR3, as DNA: TGCAGGCCGGGGACTGGGCCCTCGGATACGCAGTATTTT.

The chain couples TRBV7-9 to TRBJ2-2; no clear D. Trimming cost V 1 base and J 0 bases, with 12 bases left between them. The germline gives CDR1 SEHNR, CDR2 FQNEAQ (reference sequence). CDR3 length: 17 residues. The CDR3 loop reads CASSLEASLANTGELFF. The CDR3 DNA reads TGTGCCAGCAGCTTAGAGGCCTCTCTGGCGAACACCGGGGAGCTGTTTTTT.

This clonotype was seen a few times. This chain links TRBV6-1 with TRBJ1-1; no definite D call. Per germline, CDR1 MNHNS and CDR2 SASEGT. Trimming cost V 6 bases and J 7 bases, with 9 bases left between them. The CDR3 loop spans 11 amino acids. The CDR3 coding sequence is TGTGCCAGCAGAGAGGGATATGAAGCTTTCTTT. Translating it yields CASREGYEAFF.

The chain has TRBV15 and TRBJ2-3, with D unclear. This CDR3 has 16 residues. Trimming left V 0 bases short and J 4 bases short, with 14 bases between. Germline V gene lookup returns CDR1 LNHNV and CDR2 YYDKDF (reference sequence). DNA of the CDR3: TGTGCCACCAGCAGAGATGGTTGGATCCAGGCAGATACGCAGTATTTT. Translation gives CATSRDGWIQADTQYF.

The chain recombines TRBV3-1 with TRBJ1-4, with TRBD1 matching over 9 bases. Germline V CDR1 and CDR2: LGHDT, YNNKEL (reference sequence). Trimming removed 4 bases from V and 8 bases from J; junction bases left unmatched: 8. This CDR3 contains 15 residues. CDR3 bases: TGTGCCAGCAGCCGAAACAGGGGGCCGGGAGAAAAACTGTTTTTT. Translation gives CASSRNRGPGEKLFF.

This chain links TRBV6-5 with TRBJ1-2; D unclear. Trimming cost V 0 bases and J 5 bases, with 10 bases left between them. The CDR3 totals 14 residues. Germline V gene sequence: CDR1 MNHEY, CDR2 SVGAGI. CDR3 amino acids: CASSYSEGSYGYTF. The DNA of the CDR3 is TGTGCCAGCAGTTACTCGGAGGGTTCGTATGGCTACACCTTC.

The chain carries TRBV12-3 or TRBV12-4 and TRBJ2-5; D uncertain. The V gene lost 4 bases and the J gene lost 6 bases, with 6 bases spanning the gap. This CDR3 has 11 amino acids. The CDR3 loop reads CASSSLKTQYF. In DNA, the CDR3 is TGTGCCAGCAGTTCCCTTAAGACCCAGTACTTC.

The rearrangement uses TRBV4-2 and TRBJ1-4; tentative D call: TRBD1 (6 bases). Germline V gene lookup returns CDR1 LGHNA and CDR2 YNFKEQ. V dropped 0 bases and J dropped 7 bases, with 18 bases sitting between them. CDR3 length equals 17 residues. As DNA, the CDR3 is TGTGCCAGCAGCCAAGAACCCGTTGCAGGGGTGGGTGAAAAACTGTTTTTT. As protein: CASSQEPVAGVGEKLFF.

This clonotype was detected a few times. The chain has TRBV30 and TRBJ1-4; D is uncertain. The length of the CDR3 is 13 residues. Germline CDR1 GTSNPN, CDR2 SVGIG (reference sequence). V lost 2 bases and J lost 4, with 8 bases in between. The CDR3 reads CAWSTSGNEKLFF. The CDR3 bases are TGTGCCTGGAGTACGTCGGGTAATGAAAAACTGTTTTTT.

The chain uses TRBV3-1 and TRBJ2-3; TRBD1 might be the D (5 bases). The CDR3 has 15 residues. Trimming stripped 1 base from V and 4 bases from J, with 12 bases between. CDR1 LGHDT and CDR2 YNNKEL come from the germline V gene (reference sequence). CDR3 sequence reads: CASSQGIGRADTQYF. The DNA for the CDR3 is TGTGCCAGCAGCCAAGGTATAGGCAGGGCAGATACGCAGTATTTT.

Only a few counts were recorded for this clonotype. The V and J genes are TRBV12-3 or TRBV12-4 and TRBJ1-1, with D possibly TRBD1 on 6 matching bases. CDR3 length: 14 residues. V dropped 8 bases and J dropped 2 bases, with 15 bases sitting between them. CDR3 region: CASSSAGGNTEAFF. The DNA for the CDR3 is TGTGCCAGCTCATCAGCGGGGGGCAACACTGAAGCTTTCTTT.

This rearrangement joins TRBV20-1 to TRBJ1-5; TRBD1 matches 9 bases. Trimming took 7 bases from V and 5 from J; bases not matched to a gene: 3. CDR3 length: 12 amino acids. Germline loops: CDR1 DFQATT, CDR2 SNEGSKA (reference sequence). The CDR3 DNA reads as TGCAGTGTGACAGGGGGGGATCAGCCCCAGCATTTT. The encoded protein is CSVTGGDQPQHF.

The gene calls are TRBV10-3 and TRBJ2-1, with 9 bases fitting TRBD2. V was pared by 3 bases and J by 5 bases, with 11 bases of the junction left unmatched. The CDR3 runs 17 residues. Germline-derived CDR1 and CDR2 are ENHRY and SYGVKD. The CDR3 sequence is CAISDRRGGPKNNEQFF. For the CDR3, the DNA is TGTGCCATCAGTGACAGGCGGGGGGGCCCCAAGAACAATGAGCAGTTCTTC.